This T cell receptor beta chain was retrieved from a study of T cell responses to AZD1222 COVID-19 vaccine. Study outcomes and limitations: Among AZD1222 vaccinees, only six or seven were seropositive at baseline. The donors showed a predominance of white British ancestry and of females, with possible underestimation of clonal diversity. Epitopes outside B.1.351 and B.1.1.7 mutated regions reportedly drew nearly half of spike TCRs. Spike was spanned by vaccine-associated CD4 TCRs, with dominance at 160-218 and 743-854.

Produced via immunoSEQ multiplex PCR; TCRdb's table is partial and in-frame only. The sample lists 150,000 or so clones, 80% to 95% occurring once. A remark on this clone: Its antigen is unknown.

V lost 6 bases to trimming and J lost 4 bases, with 19 bases between them. The CDR3 loop spans 15 amino acids. In germline, CDR1 is MDHEN, CDR2 SYDVKM. This TCR derives from an adult in good health. This chain joins TRBV28 and TRBJ2-7, with unresolved D. Sequences were derived from peripheral blood, sampled on day 0 of MenACWY control vaccination. CDR3 DNA sequence: TGTGCCAGCAGAGCCGGACGAGAGACTCTATACGAGCAGTACTTC. Translation gives CASRAGRETLYEQYF.